The 22 T cell receptor beta chains below all came from one sample that was sequenced in a study of shared clonotypes between healthy human individuals. Clones were sequenced by immunoSEQ multiplex PCR, and TCRdb holds only the in-frame ones, with some missing. Of hundreds of thousands of clones listed, more than 70% are singletons. What was sequenced was PBMCs. Every receptor here comes from a woman aged 40 to 50 in good health. Some clones in this sample may be carry-over from other donors' samples.

This clone came up many times. The chain carries TRBV27 and TRBJ2-7; perhaps D is TRBD1 or TRBD2 (7 bases each). Germline V gene data show CDR1 as MNHEY and CDR2 as SMNVEV (reference sequence). Trimming stripped 6 bases from V and 3 bases from J, with 21 bases between. The CDR3 runs 16 residues. CDR3 loop: CASSLAAGGGGYEQYF. The CDR3 coding sequence is TGTGCCAGCAGCCTAGCCGCAGGGGGAGGGGGCTACGAGCAGTACTTC.

V is TRBV28 and J is TRBJ2-2; no reliable D call. The CDR3 runs to 14 residues. In germline, CDR1 is MDHEN, CDR2 SYDVKM. The V and J ends lost 8 bases and 1 base respectively, with 11 bases between them. The CDR3 is CASLWTENTGELFF. Here the CDR3 DNA reads TGTGCCAGCCTCTGGACCGAGAACACCGGGGAGCTGTTTTTT.

The J gene is TRBJ1-2, the V gene TRBV6-5; possibly TRBD1 for D (6 bases). The CDR3 runs to 13 residues. V was cut by 7 bases and J by 4 bases, with 13 bases left in between. Germline V gene sequence: CDR1 MNHEY, CDR2 SVGAGI. CDR3 coding DNA: TGTGCCAGCAAGGTGGGGGCAATCTATGGCTACACCTTC. It specifies CASKVGAIYGYTF.

V and J are TRBV7-3 and TRBJ2-3; D gene ambiguous. Germline assignment: CDR1 SGHTA and CDR2 FQGTGA. Between the trimmed V and J ends, which lost 0 bases and 2 bases, there was a span of 6 bases. The CDR3 spans 14 residues. The CDR3, as DNA: TGTGCCAGCAGCTTAACGAAGAACACAGATACGCAGTATTTT. Residues: CASSLTKNTDTQYF. Combining the CDR3 with reference TRBV7-3 and TRBJ2-3 gives the whole variable domain GAGVSQTPSNKVTEKGKYVELRCDPISGHTALYWYRQSLGQGPEFLIYFQGTGAADDSGLPNDRFFAVRPEGSVSTLKIQRTERGDSAVYLCASSLTKNTDTQYFGPGTRLTVL.

This chain connects TRBV11-2 to TRBJ2-2, with D perhaps assigned TRBD1 or TRBD2 (6 bases each). V was pared by 1 base and J by 2 bases, with 11 bases between. The CDR3 runs to 16 residues. Germline CDR1 is SGHAT and CDR2 is FQNNGV. The CDR3 DNA sequence: TGTGCCAGCAGCTTAGCTCAGGGGACTAACACCGGGGAGCTGTTTTTT. This translates into CASSLAQGTNTGELFF.

The chain recombines TRBV6-5 with TRBJ2-5, with D possibly being TRBD1 or TRBD2 (5 bases each). The CDR3 sequence is 14 residues long. From germline, CDR1 is MNHEY and CDR2 SVGAGI. V was cut by 5 bases and J by 1 base, with 11 bases left in between. CDR3 nucleotides: TGTGCCAGCAGTCCCGGGACGCCCCAAGAGACCCAGTACTTC. As protein: CASSPGTPQETQYF.

The J gene is TRBJ2-7, the V gene TRBV28; perhaps TRBD2 as D (6 bases). Germline CDR1 and CDR2: MDHEN and SYDVKM. The CDR3 has 15 residues. With 3 bases removed from V and 3 bases from J, the gap between germline ends came to 15 bases. The CDR3 sequence: CASSLEGSSRYEQYF. CDR3 nucleotides: TGTGCCAGCAGTTTGGAGGGCTCTTCCCGCTACGAGCAGTACTTC.

A note on this clone: A read error is likely here: a far larger clone is one base away. This sequence joins TRBV29-1 and TRBJ1-1; D is ambiguous. The V gene lost 3 bases and the J gene lost 6 bases, with 2 bases spanning the gap. Germline V lookup: CDR1 SQVTM, CDR2 ANQGSEA. The CDR3 covers 9 residues. Written as DNA, the CDR3 is TGCAGCGTTGACGCTGAAGCTTTCTTT. Translation: CSVDAEAFF.

CDR3 nucleotides: TGTGCCAGCTCAATGACAGCAAGCACAGATACGCAGTATTTT. This translates into CASSMTASTDTQYF. V gene TRBV18 combines with J gene TRBJ2-3, with D maybe TRBD1 (5 bases). CDR1 is KGHSH, CDR2 LQKENI, per germline. The V end lost 5 bases, the J end lost 0 bases, and 9 bases lay between the germline ends. The CDR3 length is 14 residues.

The chain is built from TRBV15 and TRBJ1-2, with a weak D call TRBD1 (5 bases). CDR1 is LNHNV, CDR2 YYDKDF, per germline (reference sequence). The germline V and J ends were trimmed by 5 bases and 5 bases, with 9 bases remaining between them. The CDR3 consists of 12 residues. CDR3 DNA: TGTGCCACCAGCCTAGACAGATATGGCTACACCTTC. Its protein is CATSLDRYGYTF.

The CDR3 spells CASSQDRNSPLHF. The CDR3 DNA reads as TGTGCCAGCAGCCAGGACAGAAATTCACCCCTCCACTTT. The J gene is TRBJ1-6, the V gene TRBV7-3, with TRBD1 as a possible D gene (6 bases). Deletions cut 5 bases from V and 7 bases from J, with 9 bases between. The CDR3 contains 13 residues. The germline V gene has CDR1 SGHTA and CDR2 FQGTGA.

The table lists this clone with a few counts. The chain employs TRBV2 and TRBJ1-5; D call uncertain. This CDR3 has 15 amino acids. Germline V gene sequence: CDR1 SNHLY, CDR2 FYNNEI. V was trimmed by 6 bases and J by 2 bases, leaving 14 bases between them. Here the CDR3 reads CASRTESGGNQPQHF. CDR3 coding DNA: TGTGCCAGCAGAACAGAGAGCGGGGGCAATCAGCCCCAGCATTTT. The variable domain in full, completed from reference TRBV2 and TRBJ1-5, reads EPEVTQTPSHQVTQMGQEVILRCVPISNHLYFYWYRQILGQKVEFLVSFYNNEISEKSEIFDDQFSVERPDGSNFTLKIRSTKLEDSAMYFCASRTESGGNQPQHFGDGTRLSIL.

The chain couples TRBV29-1 to TRBJ2-1, with D tentatively TRBD1 (5 bases). The V end was cut by 0 bases, the J end by 0 bases, with 15 bases between. Germline-derived CDR1 and CDR2 are SQVTM and ANQGSEA. This CDR3 has 17 amino acids. In DNA form, the CDR3 reads TGCAGCGTTGAAGATTTGGGTGGGGCTAGCTCCTACAATGAGCAGTTCTTC. Translation: CSVEDLGGASSYNEQFF.

The V call is TRBV5-6, the J call TRBJ1-1, with 7 bases identical to TRBD1. J lost 10 bases, V lost 4 bases, and 16 bases had no gene match. CDR3 length equals 15 residues. The germline V gene encodes CDR1 SGHDT and CDR2 YYEEEE. CDR3: CASSLKPGQRIGAFF. Here the CDR3 DNA reads TGTGCCAGCAGCCTCAAGCCGGGACAGAGAATAGGAGCTTTCTTT.

A note on this clone: This CDR3 is also generated by other DNA sequences in the sample. DNA for the CDR3: TGTGCCAGCAGTCGGGACAGGGGACCCTACGAGCAGTACTTC. Its translation: CASSRDRGPYEQYF. J is TRBJ2-7 and V is TRBV7-2; 10 bases fit TRBD1. The CDR3 has 14 residues. Germline loops: CDR1 SGHTA, CDR2 FQGNSA. Trimming took 6 bases from V and 2 from J; bases not matched to a gene: 4. The full variable domain, completed using reference TRBV7-2 and TRBJ2-7, is GAGVSQSPSNKVTEKGKDVELRCDPISGHTALYWYRQSLGQGLEFLIYFQGNSAPDKSGLPSDRFSAERTGGSVSTLTIQRTQQEDSAVYLCASSRDRGPYEQYFGPGTRLTVT.

The CDR3 DNA sequence: TGTGCCAGCTCACAGAACTCCTTTACCCCGAGGGAGCAGTACTTC. Translating it yields CASSQNSFTPREQYF. This chain connects TRBV18 to TRBJ2-7; the D is unclear. V was shortened by 4 bases and J by 7 bases, with 20 bases between the two germline ends. The CDR3 is 15 amino acids. CDR1 and CDR2 (germline): KGHSH, LQKENI.

Only one count was recorded for this clone. This chain uses TRBV19 with TRBJ1-5, with no clear D. Germline-derived CDR1 and CDR2 are LNHDA and SQIVND (reference sequence). The CDR3 has 13 amino acids. V was trimmed by 7 bases and J by 4 bases, leaving 11 bases between them. The CDR3 sequence: CASKSAGNQPQHF. DNA of the CDR3: TGTGCCAGTAAATCCGCCGGAAATCAGCCCCAGCATTTT.

This sequence joins TRBV7-2 and TRBJ2-5; D possibly matches TRBD1 or TRBD2 (5 bases each). Germline loops: CDR1 SGHTA, CDR2 FQGNSA. The CDR3 loop spans 13 amino acids. V lost 5 bases and J 7 bases, leaving 14 bases between the germline ends. The CDR3 nucleotides read TGTGCCAGCAGCCCCGGAGCGAGGGGGACCCAGTACTTC. Amino acids: CASSPGARGTQYF.

V is TRBV30 and J is TRBJ2-3; TRBD2 matches at 11 bases. Germline V gives CDR1 GTSNPN, CDR2 SVGIG (reference sequence). This CDR3 has 15 residues. V dropped 0 bases and J dropped 2; count of bases not matched to a gene: 1. The DNA of the CDR3 is TGTGCCTGGAGTGTACTAGCGGGGGACACAGATACGCAGTATTTT. It is translated as CAWSVLAGDTDTQYF.

The rearrangement links TRBV5-6 to TRBJ2-1, with 11 nucleotides matching TRBD2. V shed 4 bases, J shed 1 base, and the junction held 4 bases outside the gene matches. The CDR3 spans 16 residues. The germline V gene encodes CDR1 SGHDT and CDR2 YYEEEE. CDR3 amino acids: CASSPVAGGSYNEQFF. In DNA, the CDR3 is TGTGCCAGCAGCCCTGTAGCGGGAGGGTCCTACAATGAGCAGTTCTTC.

The genes are TRBV2 and TRBJ2-1, with D possibly TRBD2 on 7 matching bases. The CDR3 runs to 15 residues. In germline, CDR1 is SNHLY, CDR2 FYNNEI. Trimming took off 5 bases at V and 5 bases at J, with 16 bases between the two ends. CDR3 in amino acids: CASSLGGTTDNEQFF. Here the CDR3 DNA reads TGTGCCAGCAGTTTAGGGGGGACTACTGACAATGAGCAGTTCTTC.

About this clone: A clone one base away is much larger, so this may be a read error. V usage is TRBV14 and J usage is TRBJ2-7, with unresolved D. Germline CDR1 reads SGHDN; CDR2 reads FVKESK. The CDR3 extends over 14 amino acids. The DNA for the CDR3 is TGTGCCGGCAGCCAAGCCCTCCTAACTGGCGAGCAGTACTTC. Translating it yields CAGSQALLTGEQYF.